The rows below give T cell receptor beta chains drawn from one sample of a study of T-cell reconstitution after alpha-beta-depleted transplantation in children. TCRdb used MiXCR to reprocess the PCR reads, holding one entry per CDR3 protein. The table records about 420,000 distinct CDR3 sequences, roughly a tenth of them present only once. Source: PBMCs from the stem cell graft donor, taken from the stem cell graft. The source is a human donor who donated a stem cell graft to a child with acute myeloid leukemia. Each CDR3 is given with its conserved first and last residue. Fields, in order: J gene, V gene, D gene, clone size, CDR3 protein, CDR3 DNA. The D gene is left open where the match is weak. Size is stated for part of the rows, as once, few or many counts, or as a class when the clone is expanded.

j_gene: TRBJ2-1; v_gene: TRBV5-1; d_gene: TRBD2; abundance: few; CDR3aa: CASSYEGLAGYNEQFF; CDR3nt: TGCGCCAGCAGTTATGAGGGACTAGCGGGGTACAATGAGCAGTTCTTC
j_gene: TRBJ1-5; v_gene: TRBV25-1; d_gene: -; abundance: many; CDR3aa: CASRKGGSNQPQHF; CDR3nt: TGTGCCAGCAGGAAGGGGGGGAGCAATCAGCCCCAGCATTTT
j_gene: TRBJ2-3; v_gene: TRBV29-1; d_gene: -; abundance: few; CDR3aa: CSVEVGTETSTDTQYF; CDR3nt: TGCAGCGTTGAAGTGGGAACAGAAACTAGCACAGATACGCAGTATTTT
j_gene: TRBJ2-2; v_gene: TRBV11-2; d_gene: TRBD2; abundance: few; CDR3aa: CASTRGTRMGTGELFF; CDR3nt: TGTGCCAGCACCCGCGGGACTAGAATGGGGACCGGGGAGCTGTTTTTT
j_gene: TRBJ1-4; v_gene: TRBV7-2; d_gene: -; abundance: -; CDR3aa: CASSLTPGRGELFF; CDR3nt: TGTGCCAGCAGCCTCACCCCGGGACGCGGCGAACTGTTTTTT
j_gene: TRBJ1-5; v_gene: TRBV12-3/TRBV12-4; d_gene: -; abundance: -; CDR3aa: CASSLQGPQHF; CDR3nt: TGTGCCAGCAGTTTACAGGGGCCCCAGCATTTT
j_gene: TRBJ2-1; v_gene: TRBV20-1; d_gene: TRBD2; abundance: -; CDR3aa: CSAYGTSGNSYNEQFF; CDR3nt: TGCAGTGCCTATGGGACTAGCGGTAACTCCTACAATGAGCAGTTCTTC
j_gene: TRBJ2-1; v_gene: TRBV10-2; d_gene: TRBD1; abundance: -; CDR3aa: CASSEGSGGPYNEQFF; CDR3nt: TGCGCCAGCAGTGAAGGTTCAGGGGGACCCTACAATGAGCAGTTCTTC
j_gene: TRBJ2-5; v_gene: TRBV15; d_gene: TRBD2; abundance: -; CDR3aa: CATSRLAGGPGETQYF; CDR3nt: TGTGCCACCAGCCGGTTAGCGGGAGGGCCCGGGGAGACCCAGTACTTC
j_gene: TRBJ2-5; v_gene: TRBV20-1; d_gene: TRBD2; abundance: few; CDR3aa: CSARGGGSETQYF; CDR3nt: TGCAGTGCTAGAGGGGGGGGGTCGGAGACCCAGTACTTC
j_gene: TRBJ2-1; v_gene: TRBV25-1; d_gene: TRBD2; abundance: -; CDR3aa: CASSALAGAGEQFF; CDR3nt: TGTGCCAGCAGTGCCCTAGCGGGGGCTGGCGAGCAGTTCTTC
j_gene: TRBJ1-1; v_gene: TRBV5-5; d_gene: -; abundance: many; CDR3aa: CASSPRQMNTEAFF; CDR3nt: TGTGCCAGCAGCCCACGACAGATGAACACTGAAGCTTTCTTT
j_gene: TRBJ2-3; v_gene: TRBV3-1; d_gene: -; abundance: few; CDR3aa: CASSQVGDTQYF; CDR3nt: TGTGCCAGCAGCCAAGTGGGAGATACGCAGTATTTT
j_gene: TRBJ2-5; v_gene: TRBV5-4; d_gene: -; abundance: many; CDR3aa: CASSFMGSQETQYF; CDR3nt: TGTGCCAGCAGCTTCATGGGGTCCCAAGAGACCCAGTACTTC
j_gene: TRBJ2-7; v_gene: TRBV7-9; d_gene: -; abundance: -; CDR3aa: CASSLAQADYEQYF; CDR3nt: TGTGCCAGCAGCTTAGCGCAAGCGGACTACGAGCAGTACTTC
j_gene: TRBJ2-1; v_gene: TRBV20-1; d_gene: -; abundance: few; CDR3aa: CSARVSRDFYNEQFF; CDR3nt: TGCAGTGCTAGGGTTTCGAGGGACTTCTACAATGAGCAGTTCTTC
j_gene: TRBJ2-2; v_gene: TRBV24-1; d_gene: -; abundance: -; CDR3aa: CATSDPDINTGELFF; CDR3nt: TGTGCCACCAGTGACCCCGACATCAACACCGGGGAGCTGTTTTTT
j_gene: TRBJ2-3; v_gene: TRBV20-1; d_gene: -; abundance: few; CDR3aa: CSARRFGTRADTQYF; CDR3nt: TGCAGTGCTAGACGTTTCGGGACGCGGGCAGATACGCAGTATTTT
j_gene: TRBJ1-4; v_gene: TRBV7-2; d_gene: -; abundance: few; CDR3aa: CASSLGQVGAGEKLFF; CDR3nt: TGTGCCAGCAGCTTAGGGCAAGTAGGGGCTGGAGAAAAACTGTTTTTT
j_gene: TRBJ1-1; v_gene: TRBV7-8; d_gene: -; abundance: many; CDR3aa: CASSLVLKVDTEAFF; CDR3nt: TGTGCCAGCAGCTTAGTTCTCAAAGTTGACACTGAAGCTTTCTTT
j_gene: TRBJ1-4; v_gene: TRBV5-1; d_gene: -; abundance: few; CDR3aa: CASSKKDRDNEKLFF; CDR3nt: TGCGCCAGCAGCAAAAAGGACAGAGATAATGAAAAACTGTTTTTT
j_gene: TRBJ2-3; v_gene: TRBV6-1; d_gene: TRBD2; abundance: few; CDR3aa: CASTLAGGRTDTQYF; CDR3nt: TGTGCCAGCACCCTAGCGGGGGGACGCACAGATACGCAGTATTTT
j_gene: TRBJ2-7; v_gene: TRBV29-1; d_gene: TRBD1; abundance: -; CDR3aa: CSVEDPTGYEQYF; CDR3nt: TGCAGCGTTGAAGACCCGACAGGGTACGAGCAGTACTTC
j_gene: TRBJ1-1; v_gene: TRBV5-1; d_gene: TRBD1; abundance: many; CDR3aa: CASSPTGSSEAFF; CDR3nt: TGCGCCAGCAGCCCGACAGGGTCAAGTGAAGCTTTCTTT
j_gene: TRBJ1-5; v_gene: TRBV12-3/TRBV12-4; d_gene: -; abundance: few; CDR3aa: CASRRREGYQPQHF; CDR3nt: TGTGCCAGCAGACGGCGGGAGGGCTATCAGCCCCAGCATTTT
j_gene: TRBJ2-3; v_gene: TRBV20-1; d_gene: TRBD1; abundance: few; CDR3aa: CSARLPGQGLDTQYF; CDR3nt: TGCAGTGCTAGGCTCCCGGGACAGGGTCTCGATACGCAGTATTTT
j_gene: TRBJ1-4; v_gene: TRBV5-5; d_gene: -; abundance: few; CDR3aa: CASTPTATNEKLFF; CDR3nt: TGTGCCAGCACGCCGACGGCAACTAATGAAAAACTGTTTTTT
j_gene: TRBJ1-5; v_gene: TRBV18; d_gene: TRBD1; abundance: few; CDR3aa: CASSPPVDGTGNQPQHF; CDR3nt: TGTGCCAGCTCACCACCGGTTGATGGGACAGGGAATCAGCCCCAGCATTTT
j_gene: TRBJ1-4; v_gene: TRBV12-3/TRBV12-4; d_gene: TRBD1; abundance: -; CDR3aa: CASSFQGAVEKLFF; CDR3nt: TGTGCCAGCAGTTTCCAGGGGGCAGTTGAAAAACTGTTTTTT
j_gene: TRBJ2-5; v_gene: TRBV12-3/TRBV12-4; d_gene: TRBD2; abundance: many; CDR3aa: CASSSASGRSEETQYF; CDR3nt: TGTGCCAGCAGTTCTGCTAGCGGGAGAAGTGAAGAGACCCAGTACTTC
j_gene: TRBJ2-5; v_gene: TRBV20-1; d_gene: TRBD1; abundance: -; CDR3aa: CSAIDRGRETQYF; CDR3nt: TGCAGTGCTATCGACAGGGGGCGCGAGACCCAGTACTTC
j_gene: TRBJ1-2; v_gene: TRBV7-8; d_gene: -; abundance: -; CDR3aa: CASSFGQRANYGYTF; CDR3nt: TGTGCCAGCAGCTTTGGACAGCGAGCTAACTATGGCTACACCTTC
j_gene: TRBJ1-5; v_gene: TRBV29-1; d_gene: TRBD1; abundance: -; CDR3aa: CSVEETGSNQPQHF; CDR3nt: TGCAGCGTTGAAGAGACAGGGAGCAATCAGCCCCAGCATTTT
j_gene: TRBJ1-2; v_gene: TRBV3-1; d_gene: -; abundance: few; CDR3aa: CASSQDFGDFRKRNYGYTF; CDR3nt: TGTGCCAGCAGCCAAGATTTTGGTGATTTCAGGAAACGTAACTATGGCTACACCTTC
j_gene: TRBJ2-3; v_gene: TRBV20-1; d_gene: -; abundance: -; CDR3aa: CSARGLGGDTQYF; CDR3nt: TGCAGTGCTAGAGGTCTCGGAGGAGATACGCAGTATTTT
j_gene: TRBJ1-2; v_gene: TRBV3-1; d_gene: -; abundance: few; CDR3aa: CASSQVTGSGGGYTF; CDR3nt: TGTGCCAGCAGCCAAGTTACGGGGTCGGGGGGCGGCTACACCTTC
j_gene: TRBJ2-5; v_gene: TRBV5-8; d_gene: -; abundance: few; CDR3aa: CASSSMSAGPGVETQYF; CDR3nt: TGTGCCAGCAGCTCGATGTCGGCGGGCCCAGGGGTAGAGACCCAGTACTTC
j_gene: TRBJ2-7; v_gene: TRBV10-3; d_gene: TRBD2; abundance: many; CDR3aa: CAISATSGRGLAEQYF; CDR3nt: TGTGCCATCAGTGCTACTAGCGGGAGGGGCCTAGCCGAGCAGTACTTC
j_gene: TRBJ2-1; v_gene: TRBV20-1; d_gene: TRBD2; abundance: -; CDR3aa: CSAREWGGSYNEQFF; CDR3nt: TGCAGTGCTAGAGAATGGGGGGGTTCCTACAATGAGCAGTTCTTC
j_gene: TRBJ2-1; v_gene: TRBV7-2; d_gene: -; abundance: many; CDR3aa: CASSLVERGSEQFF; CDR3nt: TGTGCCAGCAGCTTAGTAGAAAGGGGGAGTGAGCAGTTCTTC